This T cell receptor beta chain comes out of a study of T cell responses to AZD1222 COVID-19 vaccine. This CDR3 spans 13 amino acids. J gave up 6 bases and V 4 bases, and 5 bases lay outside the gene matches. Findings and limits, study-wide: At baseline, seropositivity was found in only a handful of AZD1222 recipients.

As concerns this clone: Its matching antigen is unknown.

The assay was immunoSEQ multiplex PCR, and TCRdb's table has in-frame clones only and misses some. Of 75,000 to 95,000 clones listed, about 88% were seen once; the top ten hold around 21%. The clonotype was recovered from an adult in good health. This sequence joins TRBV12-3 or TRBV12-4 and TRBJ2-7; TRBD1 matches 8 bases. This material consisted of peripheral blood, taken on day 0 of AZD1222 vaccination. The CDR3 is CASSSGTGGEQYF. Written as DNA, the CDR3 is TGTGCCAGCAGTTCCGGGACAGGAGGCGAGCAGTACTTC.